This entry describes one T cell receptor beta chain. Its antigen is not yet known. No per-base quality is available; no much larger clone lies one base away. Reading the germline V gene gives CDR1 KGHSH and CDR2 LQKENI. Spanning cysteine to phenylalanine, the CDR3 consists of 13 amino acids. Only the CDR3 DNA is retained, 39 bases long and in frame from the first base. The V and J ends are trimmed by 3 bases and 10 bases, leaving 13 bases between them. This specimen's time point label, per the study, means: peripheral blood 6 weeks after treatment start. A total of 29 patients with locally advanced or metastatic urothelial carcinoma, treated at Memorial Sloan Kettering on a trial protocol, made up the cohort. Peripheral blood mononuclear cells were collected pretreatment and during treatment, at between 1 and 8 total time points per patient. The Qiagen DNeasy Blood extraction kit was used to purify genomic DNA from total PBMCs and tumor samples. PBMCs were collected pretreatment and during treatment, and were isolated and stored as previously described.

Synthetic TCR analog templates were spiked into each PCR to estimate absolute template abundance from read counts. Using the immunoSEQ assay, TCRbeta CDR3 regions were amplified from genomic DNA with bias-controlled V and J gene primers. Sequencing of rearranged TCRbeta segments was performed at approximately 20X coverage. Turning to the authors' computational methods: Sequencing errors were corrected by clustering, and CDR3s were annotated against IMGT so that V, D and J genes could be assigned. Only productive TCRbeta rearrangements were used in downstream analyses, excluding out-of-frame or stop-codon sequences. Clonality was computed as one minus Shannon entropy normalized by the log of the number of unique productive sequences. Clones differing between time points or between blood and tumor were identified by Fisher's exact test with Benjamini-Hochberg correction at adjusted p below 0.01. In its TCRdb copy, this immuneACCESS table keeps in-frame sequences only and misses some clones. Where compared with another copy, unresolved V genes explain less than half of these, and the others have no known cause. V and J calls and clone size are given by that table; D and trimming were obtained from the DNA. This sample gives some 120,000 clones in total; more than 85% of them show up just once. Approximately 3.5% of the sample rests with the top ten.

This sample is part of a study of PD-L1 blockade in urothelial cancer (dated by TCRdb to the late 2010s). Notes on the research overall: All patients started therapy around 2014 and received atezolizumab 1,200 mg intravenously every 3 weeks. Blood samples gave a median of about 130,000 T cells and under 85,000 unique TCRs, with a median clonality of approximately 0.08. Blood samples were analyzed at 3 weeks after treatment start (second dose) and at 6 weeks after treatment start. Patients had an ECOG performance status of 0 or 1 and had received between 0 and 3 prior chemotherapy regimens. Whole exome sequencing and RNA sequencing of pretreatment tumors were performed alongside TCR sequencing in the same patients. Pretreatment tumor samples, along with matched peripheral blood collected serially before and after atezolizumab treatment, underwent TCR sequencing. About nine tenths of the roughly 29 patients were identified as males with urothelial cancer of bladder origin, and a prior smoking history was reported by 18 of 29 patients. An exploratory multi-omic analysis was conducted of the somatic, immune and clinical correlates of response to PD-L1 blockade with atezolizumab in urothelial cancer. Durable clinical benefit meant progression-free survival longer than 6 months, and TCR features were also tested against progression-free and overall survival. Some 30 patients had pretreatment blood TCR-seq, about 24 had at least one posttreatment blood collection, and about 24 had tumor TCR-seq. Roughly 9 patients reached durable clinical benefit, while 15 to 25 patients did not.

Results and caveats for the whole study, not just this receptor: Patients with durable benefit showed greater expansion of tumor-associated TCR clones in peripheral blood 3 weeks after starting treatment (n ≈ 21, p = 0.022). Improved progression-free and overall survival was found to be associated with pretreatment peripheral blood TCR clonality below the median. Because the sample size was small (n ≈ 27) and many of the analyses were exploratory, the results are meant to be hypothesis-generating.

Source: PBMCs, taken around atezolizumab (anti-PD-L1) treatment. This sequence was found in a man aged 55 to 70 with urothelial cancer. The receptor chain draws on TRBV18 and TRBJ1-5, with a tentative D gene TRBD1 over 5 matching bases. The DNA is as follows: TGTGCCAGCTCACCGGGGGGAGGGTTTCCCCAGCATTTT. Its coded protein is CASSPGGGFPQHF.